This is a list of T cell receptor beta chains from one sample in a study of cytomegalovirus exposure and HLA in healthy donors. Produced via immunoSEQ multiplex PCR; TCRdb's table is partial and in-frame only. The sample carries roughly 200,000 clones, about 83% recorded once. The material sequenced was PBMCs. These receptors all stem from a man aged 35 to 55 in good health and CMV-seropositive. The CDR3 runs from the conserved cysteine through the conserved F or W. The D gene is left open where the match is weak. Clone size is given for some rows only: seen once, a few or many times, or a class if the clone is expanded.

DNA,CDR3,J,length,D,V,size
TGTGCCATCAGTGAGCCCGTTCCGGGGGGGGAAGGCTACACCTTC,CAISEPVPGGEGYTF,TRBJ1-2,15,NA,TRBV10-3,NA
TGTGCCAGCAGCTTACGGGGGGGCCGATACACCGGGGAGCTGTTTTTT,CASSLRGGRYTGELFF,TRBJ2-2,16,TRBD2,TRBV5-4,NA
TGTGCCAGTAGTATAGGCCAGGGATATGAGCAGTTCTTC,CASSIGQGYEQFF,TRBJ2-1,13,NA,TRBV19,once
TGTGCCAGCAGCCTTATAACCGGGACAGGGGTGGGAGAGCAGTACTTC,CASSLITGTGVGEQYF,TRBJ2-7,16,TRBD1,TRBV7-9,NA
TGTGCCAGCAGCTTAATGGCTTCTAGCACAGATACGCAGTATTTT,CASSLMASSTDTQYF,TRBJ2-3,15,NA,TRBV7-3,NA
TGTGCCAGCAGTCCCAGCGAATACTACGAGCAGTACTTC,CASSPSEYYEQYF,TRBJ2-7,13,NA,TRBV7-9,few
TGTGCCAGCAGCTCCGTGGCGGGAGGGTCCTACGAGCAGTACTTC,CASSSVAGGSYEQYF,TRBJ2-7,15,TRBD2,TRBV9,NA
TGTGCCTGGAGTGTAGGGGTAGATCAGCCCCAGCATTTT,CAWSVGVDQPQHF,TRBJ1-5,13,NA,TRBV30,NA
TGTGCCAGCGGACAACCCTACGAGCAGTACTTC,CASGQPYEQYF,TRBJ2-7,11,NA,TRBV27,NA
TGTGCCAGCAGGCGACCGGGACAGGGTTCCTACGAGCAGTACTTC,CASRRPGQGSYEQYF,TRBJ2-7,15,TRBD1,TRBV6-5,few
TGTGCCAGCACGGGGGGCTGGGAAAATGGCTACACCTTC,CASTGGWENGYTF,TRBJ1-2,13,NA,TRBV27,NA
TGTGCCAGCAGTTACGTTCTAGCGGGCACAGATACGCAGTATTTT,CASSYVLAGTDTQYF,TRBJ2-3,15,TRBD2,TRBV6-5,NA
TGTGCCAGCAGCAGGACAGGGAATGAGCAGTTCTTC,CASSRTGNEQFF,TRBJ2-1,12,TRBD1,TRBV13,NA
TGCGCCAGCAGCCAAGTTGGTACGGGGAGCGGGAGTGCCCCAGAGACCCAGTACTTC,CASSQVGTGSGSAPETQYF,TRBJ2-5,19,TRBD2,TRBV4-1,few
TGTGCCACCAGCATGCCGCAGGGGGCTCGAGAAAAACTGTTTTTT,CATSMPQGAREKLFF,TRBJ1-4,15,TRBD1,TRBV15,few
TGTGCCAGCAGTGAATGGGGCGGGAAGGGATCCGGGGAGCTGTTTTTT,CASSEWGGKGSGELFF,TRBJ2-2,16,NA,TRBV25-1,NA
TGCGCCAGCAGCTATGGACAGAACTCTGGAAACACCATATATTTT,CASSYGQNSGNTIYF,TRBJ1-3,15,NA,TRBV5-1,NA
TGTGCCAGCAGGGACGGGGGAGGCTACACCTTC,CASRDGGGYTF,TRBJ1-2,11,NA,TRBV28,once
TGTGCCACCAGCAGGGGACTAGCGGGAGTCCAAACCTCCTACGAGCAGTACTTC,CATSRGLAGVQTSYEQYF,TRBJ2-7,18,TRBD2,TRBV15,NA